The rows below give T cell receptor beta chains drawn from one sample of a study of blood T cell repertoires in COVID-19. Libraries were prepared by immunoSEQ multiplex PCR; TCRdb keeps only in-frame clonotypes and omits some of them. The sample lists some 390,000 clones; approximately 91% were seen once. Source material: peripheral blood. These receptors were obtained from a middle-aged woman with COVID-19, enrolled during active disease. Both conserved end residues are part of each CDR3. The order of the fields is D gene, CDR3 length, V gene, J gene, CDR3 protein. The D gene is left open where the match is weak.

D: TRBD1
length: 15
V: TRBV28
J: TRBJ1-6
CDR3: CASLVAGTVNSPLHF

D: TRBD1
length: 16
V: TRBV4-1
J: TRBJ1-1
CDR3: CASSQVGQGANTEAFF

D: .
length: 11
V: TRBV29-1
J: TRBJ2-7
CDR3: CSARTVYEQYF

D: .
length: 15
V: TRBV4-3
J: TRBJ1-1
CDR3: CASSPRQALNTEAFF

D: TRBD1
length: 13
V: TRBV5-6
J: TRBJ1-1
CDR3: CASSRRGLAEAFF

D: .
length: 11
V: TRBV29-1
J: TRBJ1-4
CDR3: CSVKAGEKLFF

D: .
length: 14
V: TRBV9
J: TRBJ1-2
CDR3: CASSVLDKSYGYTF

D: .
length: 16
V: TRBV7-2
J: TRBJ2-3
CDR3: CASSLGVALLADTQYF

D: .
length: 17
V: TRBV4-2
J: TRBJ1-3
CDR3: CASSQDPGPRGGNTIYF

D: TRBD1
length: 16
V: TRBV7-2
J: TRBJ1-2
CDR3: CASSSRGTGWNYGYTF

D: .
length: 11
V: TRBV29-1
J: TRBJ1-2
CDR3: CSVGDMYGYTF

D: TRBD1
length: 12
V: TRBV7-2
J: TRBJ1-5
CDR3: CASTQGGQPQHF

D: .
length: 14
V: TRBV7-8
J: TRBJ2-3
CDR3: CASTGGAVTDTQYF

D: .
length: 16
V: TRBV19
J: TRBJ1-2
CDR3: CASSRRTDFWGYGYTF

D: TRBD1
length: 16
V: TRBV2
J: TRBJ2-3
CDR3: CASSEDSAGGLDTQYF

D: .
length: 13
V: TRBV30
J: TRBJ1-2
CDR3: CAWTPATAYGYTF

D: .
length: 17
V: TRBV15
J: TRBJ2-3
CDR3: CATRPQGSVSSTDTQYF

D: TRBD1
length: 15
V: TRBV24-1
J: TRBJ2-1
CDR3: CATSDPGTASNEQFF

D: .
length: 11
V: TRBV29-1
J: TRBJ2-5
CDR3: CSVGEKGVGYF

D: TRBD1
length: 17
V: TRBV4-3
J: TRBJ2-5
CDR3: CASSQDPPGGLQETQYF

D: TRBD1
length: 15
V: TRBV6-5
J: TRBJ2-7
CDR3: CASSYSRTGGNEQYF

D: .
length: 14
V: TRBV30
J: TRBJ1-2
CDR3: CAWTKGGRLYGYTF

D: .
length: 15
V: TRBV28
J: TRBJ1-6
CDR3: CASRRRELMNSPLHF

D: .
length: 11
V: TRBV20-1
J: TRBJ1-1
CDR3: CSALSGTEAFF

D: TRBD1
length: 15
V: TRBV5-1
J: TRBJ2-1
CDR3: CASSLGGTAYNEQFF

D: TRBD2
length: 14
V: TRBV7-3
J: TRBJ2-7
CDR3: CASSHNGGFSEQYF

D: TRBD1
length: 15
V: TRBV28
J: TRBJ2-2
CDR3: CASERGQGHTGELFF

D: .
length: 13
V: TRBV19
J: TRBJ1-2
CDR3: CASSGSWAYGYTF

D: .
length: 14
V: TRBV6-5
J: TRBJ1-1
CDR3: CASILDTLNTEAFF

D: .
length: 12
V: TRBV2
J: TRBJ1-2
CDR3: CASSEMSRSYTF

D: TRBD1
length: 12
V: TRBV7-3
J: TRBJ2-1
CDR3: CASSSRGTEQFF

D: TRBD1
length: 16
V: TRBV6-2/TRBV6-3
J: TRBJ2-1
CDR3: CASSYSTGARDNEQFF

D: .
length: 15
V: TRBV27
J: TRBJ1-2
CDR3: CASSSQHREVYGYTF

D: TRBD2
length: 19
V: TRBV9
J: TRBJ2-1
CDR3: CASSVVPGTSGRALNEQFF

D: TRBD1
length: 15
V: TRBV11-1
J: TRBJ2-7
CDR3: CASSLGTGSSYEQYF

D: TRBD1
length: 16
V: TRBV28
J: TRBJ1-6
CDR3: CASRARIGTGGSPLHF

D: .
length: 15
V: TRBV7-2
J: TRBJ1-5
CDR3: CASSPRTQTGQPQHF

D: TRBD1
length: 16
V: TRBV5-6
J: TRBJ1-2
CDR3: CASSLGQGPTNYGYTF

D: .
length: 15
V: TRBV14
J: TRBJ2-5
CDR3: CASSQGGGFGETQYF

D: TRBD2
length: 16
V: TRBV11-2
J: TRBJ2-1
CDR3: CASISPQRGSYNEQFF

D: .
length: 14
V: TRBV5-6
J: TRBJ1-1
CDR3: CASSYLVGGTEAFF

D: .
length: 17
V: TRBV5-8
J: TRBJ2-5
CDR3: CASSLAKGSALGETQYF

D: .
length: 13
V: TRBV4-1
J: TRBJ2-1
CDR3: CASSQDSGFKEFF

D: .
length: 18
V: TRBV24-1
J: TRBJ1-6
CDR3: CATSAPRTASIYNSPLHF

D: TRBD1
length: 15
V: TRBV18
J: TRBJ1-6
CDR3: CASSPVGQGNSPLHF

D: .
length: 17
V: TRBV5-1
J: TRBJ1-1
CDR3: CASSSRQAGPMNTEAFF

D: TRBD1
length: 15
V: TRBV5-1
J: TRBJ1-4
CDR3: CASSDPGGASEKLFF

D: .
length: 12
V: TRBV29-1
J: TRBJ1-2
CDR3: CSGGWANYGYTF

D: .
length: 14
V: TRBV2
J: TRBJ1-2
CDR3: CASSVRQGMSGYTF